This T cell receptor (beta chain) comes out of a study of blood T cells in healthy people across ages. Together with a sample-barcoded 5' primer, a J-beta primer mix was included in a second PCR lasting about 7 to 11 cycles. TCRdb reprocessed the 5' RACE reads via MiXCR and lists one record per CDR3 protein. The sample lists roughly 1,000,000 distinct CDR3 sequences, about 23% seen once, with less than 0.85% in the top ten. Germline-derived CDR1 and CDR2 are SEHNR and FQNEAQ (reference sequence). This CDR3 spans 15 amino acids. In addition, the sample was reused for a study of T cells of mothers and their children. That study adds: Second-PCR primer M1S introduced sample barcodes and 2-4 random nucleotides.

The receptor was derived from a girl aged 2-10 years in good health. Sequenced input: blood. The rearrangement links TRBV7-9 to TRBJ2-5; TRBD1 might be the D (7 bases). TRBJ2-7 matches the DNA end more closely, so the J call is doubtful. CDR3 residues: CASSLMEGQRDEQYF. For the CDR3, the DNA is TGTGCCAGCAGCTTAATGGAGGGACAGAGGGACGAGCAGTACTTC.